This T cell receptor beta chain is from a study of T-cell memory formation after mild COVID-19. Whole-study findings and limits: Several responding clones turned up in pre-infection memory, indicating that cross-reactive memory may have taken part. Clones that contracted from day 15 to 85 had balanced CD4/CD8; later expanders were CD4+ biased. Clones from the second wave (peaking day 37) had unconfirmed SARS-CoV-2 specificity.

With respect to this clonotype: Its antigen is undetermined.

5'RACE primed at constant segments yielded TCR alpha and TCR beta cDNA libraries bearing sample barcodes and UMIs. MiXCR, run by TCRdb on the 5' RACE reads, gives a single entry per CDR3 protein. The table lists fewer than 700,000 distinct CDR3 sequences, roughly 21% of them singletons. The CDR3 runs 15 residues. The sequenced sample consisted of PBMCs or a T cell subset sorted from them (not recorded which). This clonotype was obtained from an adult woman who had mild COVID-19 (a few samples of this study predate the infection). Cell type and time point are not known. The chain has TRBV12-2 and TRBJ2-2; no DNA check was done on the table's D call, TRBD2. TRBV12-2 is labeled a pseudogene. Here the CDR3 reads CARPRAGTLTGELFF. The DNA for the CDR3 is TGTGCAAGACCGAGGGCAGGGACCCTCACCGGGGAGCTGTTTTTT.